This is a list of T cell receptor beta chains from one sample in a study of identical twins. One entry per CDR3 protein results from TCRdb running MiXCR on the 5' RACE reads. Of approximately 600,000 distinct CDR3 sequences listed, roughly 7.2% are singletons. These data were also filed under a second study, of yellow fever vaccine responses in identical twins.

The sequenced sample consisted of PBMCs. These receptors all come from a woman under 30 in good health. CDR3s include the opening cysteine and the closing phenylalanine or tryptophan. A D gene is named only where the DNA matches it firmly. Size tells how often a clone was seen (once, few, many) or the class of an expanded clone, and some rows leave it out.

d_gene	j_gene	abundance	v_gene	CDR3nt	CDR3aa
-	TRBJ2-4	few	TRBV6-2/TRBV6-3	TGTGCCAGCAGTTTCCGAAAATTAGGAACACTCAAAAACATTCAGTACTTC	CASSFRKLGTLKNIQYF
-	TRBJ2-1	-	TRBV5-1	TGCGCCAGCAGCCCGGCGGCCTACTCCTACAATGAGCAGTTCTTC	CASSPAAYSYNEQFF
-	TRBJ1-2	many	TRBV12-3/TRBV12-4	TGTGCCAGCAGTTTTTTTGGCTACACCTTC	CASSFFGYTF
TRBD2	TRBJ2-3	-	TRBV24-1	TGTGCCACCAGTGGGAGCGGGGGGGCAACAGATACGCAGTATTTT	CATSGSGGATDTQYF
-	TRBJ1-2	many	TRBV12-3/TRBV12-4	TGTGCCAGCAGTTTAGAGATGTCGGGTAATGGCTACACCTTC	CASSLEMSGNGYTF
-	TRBJ2-5	-	TRBV12-3/TRBV12-4	TGTGCCAGCAGCATCATAATGCGGGAGACCCAGTACTTC	CASSIIMRETQYF
TRBD2	TRBJ2-1	-	TRBV7-6	TGTGCCAGCAGCTTAGCGGGGGGGTTGGGGGCCTACAATGAGCAGTTCTTC	CASSLAGGLGAYNEQFF
-	TRBJ2-3	few	TRBV10-1	TGCGCCAGCAGTGAGATCCAGCGTGGTACGCAGTATTTT	CASSEIQRGTQYF
-	TRBJ2-1	few	TRBV3-1	TGTGCCAGCAGCCAAGTTTCTTACTCCTACAATGAGCAGTTCTTC	CASSQVSYSYNEQFF
-	TRBJ2-5	many	TRBV29-1	TGCAGCGTTGAAGGGTTAGATGGGACCCAGTACTTC	CSVEGLDGTQYF
-	TRBJ2-5	-	TRBV20-1	TGCAGTGCTAGACCCGATAGGGGAGAGACCCAGTACTTC	CSARPDRGETQYF
-	TRBJ1-2	many	TRBV4-1	TGCGCCAGCAGCCAAGAGGGGAAGTTTAACTATGGCTACACCTTC	CASSQEGKFNYGYTF
-	TRBJ2-7	few	TRBV28	TGTGCCAGCAGGGTAAACTCCTACGAGCAGTACTTC	CASRVNSYEQYF
-	TRBJ2-7	-	TRBV18	TGTGCCAGCTCACGAAGTGCGGCCTACGAGCAGTACTTC	CASSRSAAYEQYF
-	TRBJ2-1	many	TRBV7-2	TGTGCCAGCAGCTCCGGCGTTTCAAATGAGCAGTTCTTC	CASSSGVSNEQFF
TRBD1	TRBJ1-1	-	TRBV7-9	TGTGCCAGCAGCTTAGCGTTGGGACAGGGTGAGTTCTTT	CASSLALGQGEFF
-	TRBJ2-5	-	TRBV7-2	TGTGCCAGCAGCCCCCGGAGATGGGCGGGGCAAGAGACCCAGTACTTC	CASSPRRWAGQETQYF
TRBD2	TRBJ2-1	many	TRBV5-1	TGCGCCAGCAGCTTGGAGGTCGGGGGGTACTCCTACAATGAGCAGTTCTTC	CASSLEVGGYSYNEQFF
-	TRBJ2-5	few	TRBV6-2/TRBV6-3	TGTGCCAGCGTCTCGGTCGGACGATACCAAGAGACCCAGTACTTC	CASVSVGRYQETQYF
-	TRBJ2-1	-	TRBV3-1	TGTGCCACCTCCCAAGATAAGACGGTCAAGGGGCTCGGTGAGCAGTTCTTC	CATSQDKTVKGLGEQFF
-	TRBJ1-2	-	TRBV4-2	TGTGCCAGCAGCCAAGCTCAGATCGGGATTAACTATGGCTACACCTTC	CASSQAQIGINYGYTF
-	TRBJ2-5	few	TRBV6-1	TGTGCCAGCAACCAATACGGGGGGCGTTATGAAGAGACCCAGTACTTC	CASNQYGGRYEETQYF
-	TRBJ1-2	-	TRBV29-1	TGCAGCGTCGAGGCGGGGGGGAGCTATGGCTACACCTTC	CSVEAGGSYGYTF
-	TRBJ2-7	few	TRBV7-9	TGTGCCAGCAGCTTAGTGCCGGGAGATAAAAGGGAGCAGTACTTC	CASSLVPGDKREQYF
-	TRBJ2-3	many	TRBV5-1	TGCGCCAGCAGACCAAGAGGGGGCGGGGGCACAGATACGCAGTATTTT	CASRPRGGGGTDTQYF
-	TRBJ2-7	many	TRBV7-9	TGTGCCAGCAGCTTCCAGGAATACGAGCAGTACTTC	CASSFQEYEQYF
-	TRBJ2-5	few	TRBV7-9	TGTGCCAGCAGCTTCGGGGGAGGGGGGAAAGAGACCCAGTACTTC	CASSFGGGGKETQYF
-	TRBJ2-7	few	TRBV12-3/TRBV12-4	TGTGCCAGCAGTCCGCAGGGATCTGACGTCGAGCAGTACTTC	CASSPQGSDVEQYF
-	TRBJ2-5	many	TRBV5-6	TGTGCCAGCAGCCACTCCCTAGTCCCTGATACCCAGTACTTC	CASSHSLVPDTQYF
-	TRBJ1-2	-	TRBV28	TGTGCCAGCCAGAATATCGGGCGGGATGGCTACACCTTC	CASQNIGRDGYTF
-	TRBJ1-4	few	TRBV5-1	TGCGCCAGCGGTACGGCAACTAATGAAAAACTGTTTTTT	CASGTATNEKLFF
-	TRBJ1-3	few	TRBV7-2	TGTGCCAGCAGCCCGCTGGGGGGAGGAATCATATATTTT	CASSPLGGGIIYF
-	TRBJ2-2	many	TRBV5-1	TGCGCCAGCAGCTTGGACGGAACCCGGAACACCGGGGAGCTGTTTTTT	CASSLDGTRNTGELFF
TRBD2	TRBJ2-3	many	TRBV11-2	TGTGCCAGCAGCAATAGCGGGGGGGCTCCAGATACGCAGTATTTT	CASSNSGGAPDTQYF
-	TRBJ1-1	-	TRBV5-1	TGCGCCAGCAGCGAGGGATTTGAAGCTTTCTTT	CASSEGFEAFF
TRBD2	TRBJ2-3	-	TRBV29-1	TGCAGCGTTACGGGACTAGCGGGCGCAGATACGCAGTATTTT	CSVTGLAGADTQYF
-	TRBJ2-3	few	TRBV20-1	TGCAGTGCTAGAGATGGGAGGGGGGCAGATACGCAGTATTTT	CSARDGRGADTQYF
-	TRBJ1-6	-	TRBV20-1	TGCAGTGCTAGAGAGAAACAGCTTAATAATTCACCCCTCCACTTT	CSAREKQLNNSPLHF
TRBD2	TRBJ2-4	few	TRBV3-1	TGTGCCAGCAGCCACCGCGGGAGGTACTACTTC	CASSHRGRYYF
TRBD2	TRBJ2-3	few	TRBV5-1	TGCGCCAGCAGCCGGACTAGAGAGAACACAGATACGCAGTATTTT	CASSRTRENTDTQYF
TRBD1	TRBJ1-1	few	TRBV2	TGTGCCAGCAGGGCCGGGACAGGCGTTGGTGAAGCTTTCTTT	CASRAGTGVGEAFF
TRBD2	TRBJ2-5	-	TRBV5-1	TGCGCCAGCAGCAGCGGGACTAGCAGCATCCAAGAGACCCAGTACTTC	CASSSGTSSIQETQYF
-	TRBJ2-5	-	TRBV20-1	TGCAGTGCTAGAGAGAGTCGGACACCCGGGGAGACCCAGTACTTC	CSARESRTPGETQYF
TRBD2	TRBJ2-7	-	TRBV5-1	TGCGCCAGCAGCTTGGGTACTAGCGGCCTAAGCTCCTACGAGCAGTACTTC	CASSLGTSGLSSYEQYF
TRBD1	TRBJ2-2	-	TRBV5-1	TGCGCCAGCAGCTTAACGACAGGGGGACATGGCGGGGAGCTGTTTTTT	CASSLTTGGHGGELFF
TRBD2	TRBJ2-3	-	TRBV18	TGTGCCAGCTCACCACCTAGCGGGAGTGCAGATACGCAGTATTTT	CASSPPSGSADTQYF
-	TRBJ2-2	few	TRBV15	TGTGCCACCAGCAGAGACCTGGTCACCGGGGAGCTGTTTTTT	CATSRDLVTGELFF
-	TRBJ1-2	-	TRBV10-3	TGTGCCATCAGTGGGGGCAGGGAAGATGGCTACACCTTC	CAISGGREDGYTF
TRBD1	TRBJ1-1	few	TRBV11-2	TGTGCCAGCAGCTCTCTACTGACAGGGATTAACACTGAAGCTTTCTTT	CASSSLLTGINTEAFF
TRBD1	TRBJ1-2	few	TRBV10-3	TGTGCCATCAGTGAGACCCCGGGACAGGCCCTAAAGGGCTATGGCTACACCTTC	CAISETPGQALKGYGYTF
-	TRBJ2-1	-	TRBV29-1	TGCAGCGTTCAAGGACTGTCAGAGGGTTCCTACAATGAGCAGTTCTTC	CSVQGLSEGSYNEQFF
-	TRBJ2-5	few	TRBV20-1	TGCAGTGCTAGAGCCACACGGGTACAAGAGACCCAGTACTTC	CSARATRVQETQYF
TRBD2	TRBJ2-7	few	TRBV12-3/TRBV12-4	TGTGCCAGCAGTTTTGCGGCTAGCGGGTCCCAGGAGCAGTACTTC	CASSFAASGSQEQYF
-	TRBJ1-3	-	TRBV28	TGTGCCAGCAGTTTAGGGACCTTCGCTGGAAACACCATATATTTT	CASSLGTFAGNTIYF
-	TRBJ2-3	-	TRBV3-1	TGTGCCAGCAGCCTTTCCTTAACCTCCACAGATACGCAGTATTTT	CASSLSLTSTDTQYF